This T cell receptor (beta chain) comes out of a study of blood T cell repertoires in COVID-19. Study at large: Acute and convalescent COVID-19 specimens originated in the United States, Italy and Spain.

Per the original methods: Estimated nucleated cell counts came from reference gene primer amplification. Sequencing was performed with immunoSEQ multiplex PCR; in TCRdb, only in-frame clones are kept and a portion is missing. V and J calls and clone size are those listed in that table; D and trimming were worked out from the DNA. The sample contains 40,000 to 50,000 clones, about nine tenths of which appear only once. Trimming took 6 bases from V and 2 from J, leaving 10 bases between them. The CDR3 covers 13 residues. Germline V gene sequence: CDR1 SEHNR, CDR2 FQNEAQ (reference sequence). The sequence came from a human donor in a cohort sampled during active COVID-19. The specimen was peripheral blood. The J gene is TRBJ1-1, the V gene TRBV7-9; D not certain. The DNA for the CDR3 is TGTGCCAGCAGGCCCGACTCTAACACTGAAGCTTTCTTT. This encodes CASRPDSNTEAFF.